Each of the 13 T cell receptor beta chains below was sequenced from the same sample in a study of radiation and T cells in renal cell carcinoma. Produced via immunoSEQ multiplex PCR; TCRdb's table is partial and in-frame only. The table has about 49,000 clones, less than 85% seen once. Time point: blood 2 weeks post-SBRT. As for treatment: 15 Gy SBRT to primary tumor, nephrectomy 4 weeks later. Sequences were derived from blood, sampled from a patient whose treatment included radiotherapy and nephrectomy. The receptor source for this set is a woman aged 70-85 years with renal cell carcinoma.

The rearrangement uses TRBV7-6 and TRBJ2-7, with D possibly matching TRBD2 (6 bases). This CDR3 is 14 amino acids long. CDR1 is SGHVS and CDR2 is FNYEAQ in the germline V gene. V was cut by 5 bases and J by 7 bases, with 18 bases left in between. CDR3 nucleotides: TGTGCCAGCAGCCCCGCCGGGACTCTAAGGGAGCAGTACTTC. Translated, it gives CASSPAGTLREQYF.

CDR3 in amino acids: CASSGQFYGYTF. Written as DNA, the CDR3 is TGTGCCAGCAGTGGACAGTTCTATGGCTACACCTTC. The chain employs TRBV6-1 and TRBJ1-2; TRBD1 might be the D (5 bases). The CDR3 runs to 12 residues. Trimming removed 4 bases at V and 4 bases at J, with 7 bases between. Per the germline V gene, CDR1 is MNHNS and CDR2 is SASEGT.

About this clone itself: One end of the junction fails to match germline, which may point to a read error. This chain connects TRBV27 to TRBJ2-7; the D is unclear. The CDR3 has 15 residues. CDR1 MNHEY and CDR2 SMNVEV come from the germline V gene (reference sequence). As DNA, the CDR3 is TGTGCCAGCGGCTCGCCCAAAGCAGTGTCATACGTGCAGTACTTC. Amino acid sequence: CASGSPKAVSYVQYF.

The rearrangement uses TRBV5-1 and TRBJ2-7; D possibly matches TRBD1 or TRBD2 (6 bases each). Trimming stripped 0 bases from V and 3 bases from J, with 7 bases between. The germline V gene has CDR1 SGHRS and CDR2 YFSETQ. This CDR3 has 13 amino acids. Here the CDR3 reads CASSLEGGYEQYF. In DNA form, the CDR3 reads TGCGCCAGCAGCTTGGAGGGGGGCTACGAGCAGTACTTC.

This chain connects TRBV19 to TRBJ2-7; 10 positions agree with TRBD2. V lost 3 bases, J lost 1 base, and 3 bases stayed unmatched. This CDR3 is 15 amino acids long. CDR1 and CDR2 from the germline V gene are LNHDA and SQIVND (reference sequence). CDR3 DNA sequence: TGTGCCAGTAGTATGTTAGCGGGAGGTTCCTACGAGCAGTACTTC. Translating gives CASSMLAGGSYEQYF. Looking up the rest from reference TRBV19 and TRBJ2-7 gives the full variable domain: DGGITQSPKYLFRKEGQNVTLSCEQNLNHDAMYWYRQDPGQGLRLIYYSQIVNDFQKGDIAEGYSVSREKKESFPLTVTSAQKNPTAFYLCASSMLAGGSYEQYFGPGTRLTVT.

This sequence joins TRBV6-5 and TRBJ2-3; D perhaps matches TRBD2 (6 bases). The CDR3 spans 12 residues. Trimming removed 5 bases at V and 5 bases at J, with 8 bases between. Germline assignment: CDR1 MNHEY and CDR2 SVGAGI. The DNA of the CDR3 is TGTGCCAGCAGTCAAGCGGGAGATACGCAGTATTTT. Translation: CASSQAGDTQYF.

The chain carries TRBV21-1 and TRBJ2-7; TRBD1, the D gene given by the table, was not confirmed from the DNA. TRBV21-1 is deemed a pseudogene. CDR3 length: 12 residues. The CDR3 DNA reads TGTGCCAGCAGCAAAGAGGACAGTAAGCAGTACTTC. It translates to CASSKEDSKQYF.

V gene TRBV5-1 combines with J gene TRBJ1-6; perhaps TRBD1 as D (5 bases). Germline CDR1 reads SGHRS; CDR2 reads YFSETQ. CDR3 size: 15 residues. The ends were cut back, 7 bases at V and 4 bases at J, with 15 bases in the middle. This chain's CDR3 is CASGDSPSYNSPLHF. The CDR3 nucleotides read TGCGCCAGCGGTGACAGTCCTTCTTATAATTCACCCCTCCACTTT.

The chain joins TRBV5-6 to TRBJ2-5, with TRBD1 as a possible D gene (6 bases). Per germline, CDR1 SGHDT and CDR2 YYEEEE. The germline V and J ends were trimmed by 1 base and 5 bases, with 21 bases remaining between them. The length of the CDR3 is 17 residues. The CDR3 nucleotides are TGTGCCAGCAGCTTGACCTTGGGGGACATCCCAGGGGAGACCCAGTACTTC. Amino acids: CASSLTLGDIPGETQYF.

This clone was counted a few times. The chain employs TRBV4-1 and TRBJ1-1; weak D call: TRBD1 (5 bases). Trimming pared 6 bases from V and 2 bases from J, leaving 16 bases between. The CDR3 has 15 residues. Germline V gene sequence: CDR1 MGHRA, CDR2 YSYEKL. CDR3 DNA sequence: TGCGCCAGCAGTTCCCGTAGGGGTCGAAACACTGAAGCTTTCTTT. Protein product: CASSSRRGRNTEAFF.

V gene TRBV5-6 combines with J gene TRBJ2-1, with 9 bases identical to TRBD2. The CDR3 loop spans 17 amino acids. The V gene's germline CDR1 is SGHDT and CDR2 YYEEEE. V shed 4 bases and J 6 bases; nucleotides not matched to a gene: 14. The CDR3 reads CASSPGGLAGIGNEQFF. The CDR3 bases are TGTGCCAGCAGCCCCGGTGGGCTAGCGGGGATAGGCAATGAGCAGTTCTTC.

The chain uses TRBV4-1 and TRBJ1-5; D is perhaps TRBD1 (5 bases). CDR3 length: 14 residues. Germline CDR1 reads MGHRA; CDR2 reads YSYEKL. Trimming removed 1 base from V and 11 bases from J, with 15 bases in between. The CDR3 bases are TGCGCCAGCAGCCAAGGCCGGGACTCAAGGTCCCAGCATTTT. This translates into CASSQGRDSRSQHF.

This clone was recorded only once. The genes are TRBV5-1 and TRBJ2-3, with D uncertain. There are 15 residues in the CDR3. Trimming pared 0 bases from V and 6 bases from J, leaving 14 bases between. Germline CDR1 is SGHRS and CDR2 is YFSETQ. The CDR3 protein is CASSLATPGWDTQYF. The CDR3 nucleotides read TGCGCCAGCAGCTTGGCCACCCCCGGGTGGGATACGCAGTATTTT.